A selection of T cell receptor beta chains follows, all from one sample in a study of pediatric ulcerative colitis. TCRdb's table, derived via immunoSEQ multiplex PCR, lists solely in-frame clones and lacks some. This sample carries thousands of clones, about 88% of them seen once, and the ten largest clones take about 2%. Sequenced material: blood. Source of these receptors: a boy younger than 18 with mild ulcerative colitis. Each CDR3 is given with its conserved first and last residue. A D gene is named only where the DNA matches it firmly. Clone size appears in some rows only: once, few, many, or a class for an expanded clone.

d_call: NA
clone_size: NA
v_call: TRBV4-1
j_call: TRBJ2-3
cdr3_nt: TGCGCCAGCAGCCAAGGACAAAATGTTGGTACGCAGTATTTT
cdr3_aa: CASSQGQNVGTQYF

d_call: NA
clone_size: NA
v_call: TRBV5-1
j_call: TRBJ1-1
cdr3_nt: TGCGCCAGCAGCTCAACAGGGATATTGAACACTGAAGCTTTCTTT
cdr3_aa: CASSSTGILNTEAFF

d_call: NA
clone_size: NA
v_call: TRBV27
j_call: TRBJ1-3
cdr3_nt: TGTGCCAGCAGCCCACGCCCCGGAAACACCATATATTTT
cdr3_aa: CASSPRPGNTIYF

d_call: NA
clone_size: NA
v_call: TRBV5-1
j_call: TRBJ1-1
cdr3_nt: TGCGCCAGCAGCTTCCGAGACACGGGGACTGAAGCTTTCTTT
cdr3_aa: CASSFRDTGTEAFF

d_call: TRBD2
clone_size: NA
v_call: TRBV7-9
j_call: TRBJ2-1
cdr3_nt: TGTGCCAGCAGCTCCAGGACTAGCGGAAGCTCCTACAATGAGCAGTTCTTC
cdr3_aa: CASSSRTSGSSYNEQFF

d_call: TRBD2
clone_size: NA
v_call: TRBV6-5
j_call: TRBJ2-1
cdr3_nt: TGTGCCAGCAGGCCAAGCGGGATATACAATGAGCAGTTCTTC
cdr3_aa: CASRPSGIYNEQFF

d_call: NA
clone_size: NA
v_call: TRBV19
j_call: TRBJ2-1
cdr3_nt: TGTGCCAGCCTTGACGCAGGGGCTTTCTACAATGAGCAGTTCTTC
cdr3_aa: CASLDAGAFYNEQFF

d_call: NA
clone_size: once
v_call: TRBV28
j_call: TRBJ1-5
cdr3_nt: TGTGCCAGTACTGAGTGGGCAGGGAGCAATCAGCCCCAGCATTTT
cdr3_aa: CASTEWAGSNQPQHF

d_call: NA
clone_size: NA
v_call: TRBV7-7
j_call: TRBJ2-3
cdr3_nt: TGTGCTAGCAGCCCAGGTCGGACTATCAACGCAGATACGCAGTATTTT
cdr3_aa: CASSPGRTINADTQYF

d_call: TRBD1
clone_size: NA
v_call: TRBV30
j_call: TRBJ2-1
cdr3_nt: TGTGCCTGGAGCCAAGGGACAGGGACTTACAATGAGCAGTTCTTC
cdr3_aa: CAWSQGTGTYNEQFF

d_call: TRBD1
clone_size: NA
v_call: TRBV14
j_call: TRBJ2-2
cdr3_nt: TGTGCCAGCAGCCAGGACAGGCTCGGGACCGGGGAGCTGTTTTTT
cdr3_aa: CASSQDRLGTGELFF

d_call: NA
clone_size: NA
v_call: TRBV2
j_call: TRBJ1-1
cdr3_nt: TGTGCCAGCAGTATCATGAACACTGAAGCTTTCTTT
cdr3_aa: CASSIMNTEAFF

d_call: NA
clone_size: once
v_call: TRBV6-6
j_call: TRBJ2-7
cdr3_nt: TGTGCCAGCAGTTACTCGCCTAGCTCCGAGCAGTACTTC
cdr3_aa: CASSYSPSSEQYF

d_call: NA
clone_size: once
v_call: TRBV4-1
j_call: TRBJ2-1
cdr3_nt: TGCGCCAGCAGCCAATACGGGTCCTACAATGAGCAGTTCTTC
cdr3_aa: CASSQYGSYNEQFF

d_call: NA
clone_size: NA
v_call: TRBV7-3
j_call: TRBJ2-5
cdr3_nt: TGTGCCAGCAGCCCGAACTTCGGGGGCGGAGAGACCCAGTACTTC
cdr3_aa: CASSPNFGGGETQYF

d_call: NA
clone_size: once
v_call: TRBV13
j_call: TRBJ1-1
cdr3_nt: TGTGCCAGCAGCTTAAGGGGGAACACTGAAGCTTTCTTT
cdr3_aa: CASSLRGNTEAFF

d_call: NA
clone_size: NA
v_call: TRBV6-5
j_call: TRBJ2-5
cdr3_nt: NA
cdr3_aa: CASSTSGPRETQYF

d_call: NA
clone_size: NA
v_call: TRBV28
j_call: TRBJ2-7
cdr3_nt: TGTGCCAGCATCGGTTTCAGCTCCTACGAGCAGTACTTC
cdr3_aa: CASIGFSSYEQYF

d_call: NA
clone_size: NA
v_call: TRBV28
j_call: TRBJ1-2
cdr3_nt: TGTGCCAGCAGTTTAATAGAACCGGGAGTGCAGGGCTACACCTTC
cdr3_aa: CASSLIEPGVQGYTF

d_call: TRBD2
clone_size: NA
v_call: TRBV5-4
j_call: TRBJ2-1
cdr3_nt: TGTGCCAGCAGCCTGGGGACTAGCGGGAGGGTCTACAATGAGCAGTTCTTC
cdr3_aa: CASSLGTSGRVYNEQFF

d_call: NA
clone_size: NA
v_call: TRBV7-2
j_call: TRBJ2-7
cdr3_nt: TGTGCCAGCAACTTGACCCCCGGGACCGGAGCCTACGAGCAGTACTTC
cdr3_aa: CASNLTPGTGAYEQYF

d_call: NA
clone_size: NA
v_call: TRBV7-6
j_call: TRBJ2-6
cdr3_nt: TGTGCCAGCAGTCTACAGCGATCTGGGGCCAACGTCCTGACTTTC
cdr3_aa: CASSLQRSGANVLTF

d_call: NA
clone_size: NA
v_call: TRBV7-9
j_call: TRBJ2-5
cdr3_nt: TGTGCCAGCAGCTGGCCGACAGCCGGGTGGGTAGAGACCCAGTACTTC
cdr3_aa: CASSWPTAGWVETQYF

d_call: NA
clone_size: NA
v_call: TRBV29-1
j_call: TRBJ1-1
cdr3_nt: TGCAGCGTTAAGGGAGAGGGCATCACTGAAGCTTTCTTT
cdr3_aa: CSVKGEGITEAFF

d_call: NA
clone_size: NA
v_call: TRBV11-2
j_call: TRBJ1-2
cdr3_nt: TGTGCCAGCAGCTTAGAGGCCTTCACCCCGGGAAATGGCTACACCTTC
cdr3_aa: CASSLEAFTPGNGYTF

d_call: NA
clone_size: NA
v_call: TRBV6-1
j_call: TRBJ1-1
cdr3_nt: TGTGCCAGCAGTGAGTATAACACTGAAGCTTTCTTT
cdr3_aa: CASSEYNTEAFF

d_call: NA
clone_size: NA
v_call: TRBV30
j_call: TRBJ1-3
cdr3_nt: TGTGCCTGGGACGTCGGTAGTTCATCTTTTACTGGAAACACCATATATTTT
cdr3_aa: CAWDVGSSSFTGNTIYF

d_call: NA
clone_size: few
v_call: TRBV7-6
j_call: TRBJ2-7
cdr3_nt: TGTGCCAGCAGCTCGAGGATACAGGGAACCGAGCAGTACTTC
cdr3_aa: CASSSRIQGTEQYF

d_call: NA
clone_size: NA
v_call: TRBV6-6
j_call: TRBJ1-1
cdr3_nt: TGTGCCAGCAGTTACGCAGGCATGAACACTGAAGCTTTCTTT
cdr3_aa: CASSYAGMNTEAFF

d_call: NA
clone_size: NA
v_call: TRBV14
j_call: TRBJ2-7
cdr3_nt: TGTGCCAGCAGCCAAGATGCGGGGACACTCCCCGTCGAGCAGTACTTC
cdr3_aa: CASSQDAGTLPVEQYF

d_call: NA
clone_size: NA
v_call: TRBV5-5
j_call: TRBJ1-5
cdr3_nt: TGTGCCAGCAGCTGGGGAATCGGCAATCAGCCCCAGCATTTT
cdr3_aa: CASSWGIGNQPQHF

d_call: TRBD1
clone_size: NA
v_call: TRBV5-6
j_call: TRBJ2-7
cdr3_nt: TGTGCCAGCAGCTTTGGGACAGGGGTCCTCGAGCAGTACTTC
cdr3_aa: CASSFGTGVLEQYF

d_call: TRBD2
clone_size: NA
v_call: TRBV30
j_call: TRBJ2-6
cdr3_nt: TGTGCCTGGAGTGTAGGGACTAGCAGCTCTGGGGCCAACGTCCTGACTTTC
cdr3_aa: CAWSVGTSSSGANVLTF

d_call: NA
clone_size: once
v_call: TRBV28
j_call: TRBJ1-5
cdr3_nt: TGTGCCAGCAGTTTCAAACAAATGAGGGGACTCAATCAGCCCCAGCATTTT
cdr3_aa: CASSFKQMRGLNQPQHF

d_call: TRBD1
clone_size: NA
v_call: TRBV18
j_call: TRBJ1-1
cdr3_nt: TGTGCCAGCTCACCAGAAGGCCTCAGGGGGCTTGCGGGCGAAGCTTTCTTT
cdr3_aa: CASSPEGLRGLAGEAFF

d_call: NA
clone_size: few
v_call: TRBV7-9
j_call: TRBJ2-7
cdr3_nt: TGTGCCAGCAGCTTAGCGGACGGCGCCTACGAGCAGTACTTC
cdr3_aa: CASSLADGAYEQYF

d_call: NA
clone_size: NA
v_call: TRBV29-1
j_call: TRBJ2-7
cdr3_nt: TGCAGCGTTGATGGCGGGACACTCTCCTACGAGCAGTACTTC
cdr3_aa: CSVDGGTLSYEQYF

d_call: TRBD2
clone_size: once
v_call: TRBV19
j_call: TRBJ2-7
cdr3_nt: TGTGCCAGTAGTATATCGAGCGGGAGATACGAGCAGTACTTC
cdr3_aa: CASSISSGRYEQYF

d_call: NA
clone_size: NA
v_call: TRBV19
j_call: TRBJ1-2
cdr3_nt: TGTGCCAGTAGTATAATTTACCCAGACTATGGCTACACCTTC
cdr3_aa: CASSIIYPDYGYTF

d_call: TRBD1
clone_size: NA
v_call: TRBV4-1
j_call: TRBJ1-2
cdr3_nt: TGCGCCAGCAGCAACCCGGGACAGCGCATTGGCTACACCTTC
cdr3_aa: CASSNPGQRIGYTF

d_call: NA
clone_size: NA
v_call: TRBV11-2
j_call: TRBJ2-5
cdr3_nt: TGTGCCAGCAGCTTCGGGGTCGCGGAGACCCAGTACTTC
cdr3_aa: CASSFGVAETQYF

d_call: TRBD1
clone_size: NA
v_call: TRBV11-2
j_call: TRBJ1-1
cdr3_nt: TGTGCCAGCAGCTGGACAGGGGGAACGAACACTGAAGCTTTCTTT
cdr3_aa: CASSWTGGTNTEAFF

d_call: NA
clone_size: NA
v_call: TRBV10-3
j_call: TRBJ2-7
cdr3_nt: TGTGCCATCAGTGAGTCGAAGGGGACCTACGAGCAGTACTTC
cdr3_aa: CAISESKGTYEQYF

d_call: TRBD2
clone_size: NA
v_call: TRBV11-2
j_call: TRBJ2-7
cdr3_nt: TGTGCCAGCAGCCTTACTGGGGGGAGGGCGACCTACGAGCAGTACTTC
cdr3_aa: CASSLTGGRATYEQYF

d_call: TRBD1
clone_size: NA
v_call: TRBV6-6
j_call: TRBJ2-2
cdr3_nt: TGTGCCAGCACGCTTAGACAGGGGGGGACCGGGGAGCTGTTTTTT
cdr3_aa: CASTLRQGGTGELFF

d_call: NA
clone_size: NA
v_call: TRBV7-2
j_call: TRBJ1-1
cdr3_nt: TGTGCCAGCAGCTTATCGACCGGAGAGGAAGCTTTCTTT
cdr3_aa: CASSLSTGEEAFF